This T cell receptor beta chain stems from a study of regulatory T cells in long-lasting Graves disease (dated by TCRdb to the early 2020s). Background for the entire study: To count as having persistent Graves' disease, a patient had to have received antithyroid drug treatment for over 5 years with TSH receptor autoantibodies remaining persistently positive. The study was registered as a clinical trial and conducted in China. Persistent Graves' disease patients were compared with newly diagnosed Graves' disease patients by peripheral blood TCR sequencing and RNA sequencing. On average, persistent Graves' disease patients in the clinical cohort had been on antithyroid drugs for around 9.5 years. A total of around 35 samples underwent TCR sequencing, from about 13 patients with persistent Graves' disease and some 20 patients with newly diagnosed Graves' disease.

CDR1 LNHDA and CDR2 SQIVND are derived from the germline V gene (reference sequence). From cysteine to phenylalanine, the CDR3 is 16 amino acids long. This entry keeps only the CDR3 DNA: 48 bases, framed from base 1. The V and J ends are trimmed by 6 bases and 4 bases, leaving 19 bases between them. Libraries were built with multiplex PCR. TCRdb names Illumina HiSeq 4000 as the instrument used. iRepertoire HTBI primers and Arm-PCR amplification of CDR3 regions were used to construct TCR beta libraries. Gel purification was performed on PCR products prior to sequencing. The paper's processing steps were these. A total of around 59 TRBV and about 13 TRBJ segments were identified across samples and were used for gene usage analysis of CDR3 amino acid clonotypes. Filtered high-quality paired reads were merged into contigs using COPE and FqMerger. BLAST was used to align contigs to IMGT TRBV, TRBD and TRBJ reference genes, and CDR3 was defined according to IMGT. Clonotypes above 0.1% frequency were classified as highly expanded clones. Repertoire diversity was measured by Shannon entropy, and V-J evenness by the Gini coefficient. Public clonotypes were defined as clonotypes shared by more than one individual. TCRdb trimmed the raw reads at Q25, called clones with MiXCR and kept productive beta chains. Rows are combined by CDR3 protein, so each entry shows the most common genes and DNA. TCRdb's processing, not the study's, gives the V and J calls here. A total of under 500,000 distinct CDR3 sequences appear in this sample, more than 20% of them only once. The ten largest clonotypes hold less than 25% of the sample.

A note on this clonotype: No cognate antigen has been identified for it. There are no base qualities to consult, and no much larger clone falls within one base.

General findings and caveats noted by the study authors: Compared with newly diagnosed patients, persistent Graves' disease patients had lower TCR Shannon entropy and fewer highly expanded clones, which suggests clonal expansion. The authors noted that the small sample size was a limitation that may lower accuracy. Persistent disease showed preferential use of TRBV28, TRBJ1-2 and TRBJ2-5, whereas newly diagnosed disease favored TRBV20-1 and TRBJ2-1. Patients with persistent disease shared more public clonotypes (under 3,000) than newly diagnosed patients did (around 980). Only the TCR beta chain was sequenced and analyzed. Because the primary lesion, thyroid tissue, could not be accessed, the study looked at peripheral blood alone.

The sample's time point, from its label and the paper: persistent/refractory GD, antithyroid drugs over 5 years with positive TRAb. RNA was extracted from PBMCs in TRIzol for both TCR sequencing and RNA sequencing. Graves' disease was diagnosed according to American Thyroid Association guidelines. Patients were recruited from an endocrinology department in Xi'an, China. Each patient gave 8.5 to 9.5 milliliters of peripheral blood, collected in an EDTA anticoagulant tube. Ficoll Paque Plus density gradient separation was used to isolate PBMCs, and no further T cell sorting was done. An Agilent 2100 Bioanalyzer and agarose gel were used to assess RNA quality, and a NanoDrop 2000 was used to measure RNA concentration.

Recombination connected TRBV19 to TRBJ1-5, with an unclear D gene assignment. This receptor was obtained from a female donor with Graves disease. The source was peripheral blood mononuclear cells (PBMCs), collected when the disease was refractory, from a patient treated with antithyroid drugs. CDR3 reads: CASSQELPIPNQPQHF. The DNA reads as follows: TGTGCCAGTAGCCAGGAACTCCCGATCCCGAATCAGCCCCAGCATTTT. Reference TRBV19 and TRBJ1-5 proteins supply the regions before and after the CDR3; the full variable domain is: DGGITQSPKYLFRKEGQNVTLSCEQNLNHDAMYWYRQDPGQGLRLIYYSQIVNDFQKGDIAEGYSVSREKKESFPLTVTSAQKNPTAFYLCASSQELPIPNQPQHFGDGTRLSIL.